This entry concerns a single T cell receptor beta chain. This sample was taken from a study of blood T cell repertoires in COVID-19. Each participant's cohort was designated according to participant-reported clinical history. Symptom resolution, clearance, or two negative PCRs marked donors in Cohort 3 as recovered. Clones were read by immunoSEQ multiplex PCR, and TCRdb kept only the in-frame ones, dropping some. The table has about 370,000 clones, 85% to 90% seen once. Trimming removed 1 base from V and 8 bases from J; junction bases left unmatched: 2. The CDR3 contains 12 residues. The germline V gene has CDR1 SEHNR and CDR2 FQNEAQ (reference sequence).

The sequenced material came from PBMCs or T cells enriched from blood (not recorded which). J is TRBJ2-7 and V is TRBV7-9; 7 positions match TRBD1. This sequence was found in a man aged 18 to 29 who had recovered from COVID-19. This chain's CDR3 is CASSLGQGKQYF. The CDR3 DNA reads TGTGCCAGCAGCTTAGGACAGGGAAAGCAGTACTTC.